The source of this T cell receptor (beta chain) is a study of cytomegalovirus exposure and HLA in healthy donors (dated by TCRdb to 2015 to 2018). About the investigation overall: According to a later analysis, the roughly 130 validation repertoires were produced on the same platform as the roughly 600 repertoires of the first cohort. The study was designed to test whether signatures of past pathogen exposure could be identified by cataloging public T cell receptors. A separate validation cohort of 90 to 150 different subjects was used in addition to the roughly 620-subject first cohort. The study combined high-throughput TCR immunosequencing, statistical association of individual TCRs with disease status, and machine learning to predict cytomegalovirus infection status.

Library preparation was by the immunoSEQ multiplex PCR assay. Turning to the authors' computational methods: To diagnose cytomegalovirus status from the catalog of TCR beta chain sequences, a statistical classification framework was built. The immuneACCESS repertoire file appears here via TCRdb, limited to in-frame rearrangements. These files lack a portion of the clones; in checked studies, under half of the deficit traces to unresolved V genes, and the cause of the others is not known. V and J calls and clone size are copied from that table; D and trimming were computed from the DNA. The sample has approximately 300,000 clones on record, 87% of them singletons. The ten largest clones capture approximately 1.1% of the sample. The germline V gene (reference sequence) sets CDR1 to MNHEY and CDR2 to SMNVEV. V ends up 5 bases short and J 8 bases short, with an unmatched junction base count of 17. From cysteine to phenylalanine, the CDR3 is 18 amino acids long. This entry keeps only the CDR3 DNA: 54 bases, framed from base 1.

In the case of this clone: What antigen it recognizes has not been identified. Qualities for individual bases were not recorded, and no much larger clone is one base off.

The paper's findings and limits, for the study overall: In the study, 150 to 200 TCR beta chains were listed as associated with cytomegalovirus. According to the authors, the approach could potentially be generalized to other disease states and immunological phenotypes. In vitro tests confirmed that a few of the cytomegalovirus-associated TCR beta chains recognize cytomegalovirus antigens. Most TCR sequences were observed very rarely across donors, whereas some public TCRs were present in many individuals. A later analysis found that TCRs clustered in the first cohort also tended to co-occur in the 120 or so validation repertoires, with more than 90% of cluster scores above 0. The validation cohort had no HLA typing available for a later analysis, so co-occurrence within that cohort was assessed over all 120 or so repertoires. In both the original and validation cohorts, the classifier was reported to diagnose cytomegalovirus status with high specificity and sensitivity.

Donors formed part of the validation cohort, which comprised over a hundred subjects and was distinct from the first cohort of under 750 subjects. The receptor's source is a woman younger than 45 in good health and CMV-seropositive. The chain couples TRBV27 to TRBJ2-1, and 11 bases in between align with TRBD1. Material for sequencing was PBMCs. The CDR3 loop reads CASSPSRRSGQGVYEQFF. The nucleotide sequence reads as follows: TGTGCCAGCAGTCCCAGCAGGAGGTCGGGACAGGGGGTGTATGAGCAGTTCTTC.